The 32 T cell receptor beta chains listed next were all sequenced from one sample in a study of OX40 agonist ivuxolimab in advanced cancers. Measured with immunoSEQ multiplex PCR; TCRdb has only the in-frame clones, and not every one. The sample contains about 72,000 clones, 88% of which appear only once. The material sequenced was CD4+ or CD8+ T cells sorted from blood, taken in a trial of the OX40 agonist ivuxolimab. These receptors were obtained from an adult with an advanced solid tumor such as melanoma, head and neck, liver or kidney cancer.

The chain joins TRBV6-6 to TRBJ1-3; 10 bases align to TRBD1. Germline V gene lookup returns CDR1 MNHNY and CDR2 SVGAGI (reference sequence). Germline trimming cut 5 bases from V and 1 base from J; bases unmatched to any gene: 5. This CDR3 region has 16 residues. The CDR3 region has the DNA TGTGCCAGCAGTCTCCGACAGGGGGCATCTGGAAACACCATATATTTT. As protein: CASSLRQGASGNTIYF.

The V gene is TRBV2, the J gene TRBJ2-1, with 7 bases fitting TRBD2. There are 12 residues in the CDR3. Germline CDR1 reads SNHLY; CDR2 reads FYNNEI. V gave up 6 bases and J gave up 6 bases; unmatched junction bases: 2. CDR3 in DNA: TGTGCCAGCAGGAGGGAGGGCAATGAGCAGTTCTTC. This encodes CASRREGNEQFF.

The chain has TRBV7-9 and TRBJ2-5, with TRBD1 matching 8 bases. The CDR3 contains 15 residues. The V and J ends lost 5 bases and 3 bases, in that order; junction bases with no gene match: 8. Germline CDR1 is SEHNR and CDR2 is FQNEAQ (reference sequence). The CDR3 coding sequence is TGTGCCAGCAGCCCCTGGACAGGGATGGAAGAGACCCAGTACTTC. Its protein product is CASSPWTGMEETQYF.

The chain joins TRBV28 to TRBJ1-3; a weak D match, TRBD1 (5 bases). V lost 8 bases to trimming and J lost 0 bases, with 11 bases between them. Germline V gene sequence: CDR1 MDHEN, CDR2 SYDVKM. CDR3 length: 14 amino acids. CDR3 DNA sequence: TGTGCCAGCGGGGCAGCCAACTCTGGAAACACCATATATTTT. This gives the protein CASGAANSGNTIYF.

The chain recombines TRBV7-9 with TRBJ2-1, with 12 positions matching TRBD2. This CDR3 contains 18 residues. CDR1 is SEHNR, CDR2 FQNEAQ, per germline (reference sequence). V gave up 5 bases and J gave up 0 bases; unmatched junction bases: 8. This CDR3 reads CASSRTSGAPSSYNEQFF. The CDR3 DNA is TGTGCCAGCAGCCGGACTAGCGGGGCCCCTAGCTCCTACAATGAGCAGTTCTTC.

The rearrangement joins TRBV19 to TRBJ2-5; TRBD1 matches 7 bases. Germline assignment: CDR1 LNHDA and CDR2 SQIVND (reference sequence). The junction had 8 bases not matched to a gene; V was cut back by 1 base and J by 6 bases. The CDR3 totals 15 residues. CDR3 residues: CASSIGRQGLQTQYF. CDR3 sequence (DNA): TGTGCCAGTAGTATAGGGAGACAGGGTCTGCAGACCCAGTACTTC. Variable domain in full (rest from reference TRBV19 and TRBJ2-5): DGGITQSPKYLFRKEGQNVTLSCEQNLNHDAMYWYRQDPGQGLRLIYYSQIVNDFQKGDIAEGYSVSREKKESFPLTVTSAQKNPTAFYLCASSIGRQGLQTQYFGPGTRLLVL.

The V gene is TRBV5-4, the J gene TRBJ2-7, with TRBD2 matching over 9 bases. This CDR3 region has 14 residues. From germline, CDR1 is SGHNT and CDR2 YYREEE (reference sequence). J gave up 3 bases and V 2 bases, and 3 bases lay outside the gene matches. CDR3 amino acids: CASSLAGGIYEQYF. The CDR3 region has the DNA TGTGCCAGCAGCTTAGCGGGGGGAATCTACGAGCAGTACTTC.

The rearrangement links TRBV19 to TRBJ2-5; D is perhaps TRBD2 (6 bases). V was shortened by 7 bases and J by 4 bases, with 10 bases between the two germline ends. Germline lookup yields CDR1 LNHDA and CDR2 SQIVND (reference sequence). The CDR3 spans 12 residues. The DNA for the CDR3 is TGTGCCAGTACGGACGGGAGAGAGACCCAGTACTTC. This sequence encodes CASTDGRETQYF. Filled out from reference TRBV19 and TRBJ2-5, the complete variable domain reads DGGITQSPKYLFRKEGQNVTLSCEQNLNHDAMYWYRQDPGQGLRLIYYSQIVNDFQKGDIAEGYSVSREKKESFPLTVTSAQKNPTAFYLCASTDGRETQYFGPGTRLLVL.

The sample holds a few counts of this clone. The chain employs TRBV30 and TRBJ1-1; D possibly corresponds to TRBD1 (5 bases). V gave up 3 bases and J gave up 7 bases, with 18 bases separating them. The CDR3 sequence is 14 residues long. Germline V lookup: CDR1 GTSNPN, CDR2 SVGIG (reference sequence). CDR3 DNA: TGTGCCTGGAGCCGGGGGGGAGAGGATGATGAAGCTTTCTTT. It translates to CAWSRGGEDDEAFF.

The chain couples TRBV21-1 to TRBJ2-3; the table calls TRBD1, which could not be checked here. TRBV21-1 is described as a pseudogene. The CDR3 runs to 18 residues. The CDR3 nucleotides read TGTGCCAGCAGCAAAGAACAGGTTTCATATGCTATAAGGGATACGCAGTATTTT. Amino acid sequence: CASSKEQVSYAIRDTQYF.

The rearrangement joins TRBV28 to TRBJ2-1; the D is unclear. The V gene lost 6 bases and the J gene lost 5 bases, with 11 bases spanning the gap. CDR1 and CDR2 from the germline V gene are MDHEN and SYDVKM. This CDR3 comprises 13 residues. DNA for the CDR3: TGTGCCAGCAGGCCTGGGCGAAACAATGAGCAGTTCTTC. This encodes CASRPGRNNEQFF. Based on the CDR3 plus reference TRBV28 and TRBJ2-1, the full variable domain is DVKVTQSSRYLVKRTGEKVFLECVQDMDHENMFWYRQDPGLGLRLIYFSYDVKMKEKGDIPEGYSVSREKKERFSLILESASTNQTSMYLCASRPGRNNEQFFGPGTRLTVL.

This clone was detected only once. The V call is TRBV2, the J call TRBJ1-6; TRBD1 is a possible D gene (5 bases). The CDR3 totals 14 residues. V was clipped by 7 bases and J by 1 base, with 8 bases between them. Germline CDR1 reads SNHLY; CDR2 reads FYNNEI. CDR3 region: CASTRESYNSPLHF. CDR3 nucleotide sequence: TGTGCCAGCACCAGGGAATCCTATAATTCACCCCTCCACTTT.

DNA of the CDR3: TGTGCCAGCAGCTTCCCCGATAGGCGGGGGCCAGGGTGGGCCGGGGAGCTGTTTTTT. It specifies CASSFPDRRGPGWAGELFF. V gene TRBV7-3 combines with J gene TRBJ2-2; D is possibly TRBD2 (7 bases). This CDR3 comprises 19 residues. Germline values: CDR1 SGHTA, CDR2 FQGTGA. V lost 3 bases and J lost 6, with 26 bases in between.

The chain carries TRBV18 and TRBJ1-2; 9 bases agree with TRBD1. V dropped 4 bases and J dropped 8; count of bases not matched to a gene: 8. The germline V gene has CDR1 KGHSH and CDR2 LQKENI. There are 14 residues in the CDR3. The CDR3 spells CASSRTQGAEGYTF. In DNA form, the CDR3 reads TGTGCCAGCTCACGAACACAGGGGGCGGAAGGCTACACCTTC.

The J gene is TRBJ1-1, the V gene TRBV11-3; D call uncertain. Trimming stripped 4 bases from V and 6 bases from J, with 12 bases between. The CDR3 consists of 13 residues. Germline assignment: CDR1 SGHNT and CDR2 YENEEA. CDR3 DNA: TGTGCCAGCAGCTCCCCTAGAAGTGCTGAAGCTTTCTTT. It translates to CASSSPRSAEAFF.

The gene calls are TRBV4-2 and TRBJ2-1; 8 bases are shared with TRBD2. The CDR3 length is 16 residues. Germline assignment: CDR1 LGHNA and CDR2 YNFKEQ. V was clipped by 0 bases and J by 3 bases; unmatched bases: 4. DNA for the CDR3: TGTGCCAGCAGCCAAGATTCCAGCGGGGGCTACAATGAGCAGTTCTTC. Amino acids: CASSQDSSGGYNEQFF.

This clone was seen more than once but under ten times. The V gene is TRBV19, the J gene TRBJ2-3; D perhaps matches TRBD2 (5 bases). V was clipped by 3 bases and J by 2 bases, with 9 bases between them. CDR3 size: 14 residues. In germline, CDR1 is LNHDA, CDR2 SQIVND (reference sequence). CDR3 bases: TGTGCCAGTAGTATTTTGACTACCACAGATACGCAGTATTTT. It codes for CASSILTTTDTQYF.

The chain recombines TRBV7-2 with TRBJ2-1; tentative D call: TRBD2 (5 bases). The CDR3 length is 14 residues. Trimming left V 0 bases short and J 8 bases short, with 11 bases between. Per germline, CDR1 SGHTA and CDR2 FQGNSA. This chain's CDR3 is CASSLARLADEQFF. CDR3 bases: TGTGCCAGCAGCTTAGCGCGGCTAGCAGATGAGCAGTTCTTC.

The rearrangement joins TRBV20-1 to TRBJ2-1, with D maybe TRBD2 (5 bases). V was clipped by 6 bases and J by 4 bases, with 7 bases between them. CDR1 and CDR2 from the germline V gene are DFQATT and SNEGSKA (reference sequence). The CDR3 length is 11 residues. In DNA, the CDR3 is TGCAGTGCGAGCGGTTACAATGAGCAGTTCTTC. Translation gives CSASGYNEQFF.

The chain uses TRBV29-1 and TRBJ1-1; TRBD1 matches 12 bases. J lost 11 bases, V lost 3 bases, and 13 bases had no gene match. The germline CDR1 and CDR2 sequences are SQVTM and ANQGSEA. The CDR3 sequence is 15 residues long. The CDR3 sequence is CSVEERDRGRGRAFF. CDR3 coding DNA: TGCAGCGTTGAGGAAAGGGACAGGGGGCGAGGTCGGGCTTTCTTT.

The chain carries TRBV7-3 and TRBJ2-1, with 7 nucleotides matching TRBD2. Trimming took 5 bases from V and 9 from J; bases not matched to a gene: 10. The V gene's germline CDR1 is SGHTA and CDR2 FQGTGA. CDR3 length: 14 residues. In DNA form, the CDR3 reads TGTGCCAGCAGCCCCGGGTATAGCGGGTTTGAGCAGTTCTTC. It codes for CASSPGYSGFEQFF.

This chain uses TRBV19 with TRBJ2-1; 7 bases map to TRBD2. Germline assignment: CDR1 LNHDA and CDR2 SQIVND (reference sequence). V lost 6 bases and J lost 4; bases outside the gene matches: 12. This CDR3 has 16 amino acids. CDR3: CASSKHQGGVYNEQFF. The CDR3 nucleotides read TGTGCCAGTAGCAAACATCAGGGAGGGGTGTACAATGAGCAGTTCTTC.

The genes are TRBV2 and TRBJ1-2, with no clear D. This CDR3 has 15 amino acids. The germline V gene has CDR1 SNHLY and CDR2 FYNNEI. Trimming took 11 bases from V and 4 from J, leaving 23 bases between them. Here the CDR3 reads CAGQPGAQVAYGYTF. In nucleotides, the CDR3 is TGTGCCGGCCAACCGGGCGCCCAGGTAGCCTATGGCTACACCTTC.

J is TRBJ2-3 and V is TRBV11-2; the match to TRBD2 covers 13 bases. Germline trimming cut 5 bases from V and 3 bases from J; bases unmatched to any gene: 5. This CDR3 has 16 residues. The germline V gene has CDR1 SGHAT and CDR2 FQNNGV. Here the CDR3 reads CASSLGLAGVTDTQYF. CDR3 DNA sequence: TGTGCCAGCAGCCTCGGACTAGCGGGGGTTACAGATACGCAGTATTTT.

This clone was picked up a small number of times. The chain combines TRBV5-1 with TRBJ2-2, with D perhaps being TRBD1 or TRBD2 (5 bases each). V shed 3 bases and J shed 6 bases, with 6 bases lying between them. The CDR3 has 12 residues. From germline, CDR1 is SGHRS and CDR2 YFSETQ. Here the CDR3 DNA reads TGCGCCAGCAGCTGGGGGTCCGGGGAGCTGTTTTTT. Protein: CASSWGSGELFF.

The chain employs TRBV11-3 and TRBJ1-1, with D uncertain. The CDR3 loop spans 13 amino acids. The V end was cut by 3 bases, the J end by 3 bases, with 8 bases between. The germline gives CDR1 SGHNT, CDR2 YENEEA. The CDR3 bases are TGTGCCAGCAGCTTCCAGGTTGACACTGAAGCTTTCTTT. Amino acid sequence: CASSFQVDTEAFF.

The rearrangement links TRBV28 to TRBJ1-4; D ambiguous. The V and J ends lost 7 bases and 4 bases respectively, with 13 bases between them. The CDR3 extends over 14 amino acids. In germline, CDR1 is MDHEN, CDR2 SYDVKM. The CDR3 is CASNGPWVNEKLFF. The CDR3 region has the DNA TGTGCCAGCAACGGGCCTTGGGTTAATGAAAAACTGTTTTTT.

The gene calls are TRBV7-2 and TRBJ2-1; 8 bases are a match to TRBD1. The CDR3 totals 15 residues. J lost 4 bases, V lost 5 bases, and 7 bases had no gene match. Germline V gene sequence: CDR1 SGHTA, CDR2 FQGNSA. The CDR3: CASSADRGGYNEQFF. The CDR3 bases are TGTGCCAGCAGCGCCGACAGGGGTGGGTACAATGAGCAGTTCTTC.

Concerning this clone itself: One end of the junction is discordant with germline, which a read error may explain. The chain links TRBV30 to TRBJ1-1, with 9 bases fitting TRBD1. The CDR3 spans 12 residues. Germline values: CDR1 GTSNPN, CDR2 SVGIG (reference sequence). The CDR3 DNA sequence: TGTGCCTGGAACAGGGGGCCCACTGAAGCTCTCTTT. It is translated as CAWNRGPTEALF.

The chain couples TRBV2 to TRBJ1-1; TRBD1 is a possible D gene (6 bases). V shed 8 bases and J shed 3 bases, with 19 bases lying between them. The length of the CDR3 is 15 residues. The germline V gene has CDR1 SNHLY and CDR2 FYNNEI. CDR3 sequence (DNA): TGTGCCAGCGGGGGCGCAGGGGATTGGGACACTGAAGCTTTCTTT. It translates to CASGGAGDWDTEAFF.

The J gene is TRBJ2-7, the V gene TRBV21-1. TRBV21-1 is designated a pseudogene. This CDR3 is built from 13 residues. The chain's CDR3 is CASSKGRPYEQYF. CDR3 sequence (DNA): TGTGCCAGCAGCAAGGGTAGACCCTACGAGCAGTACTTC.

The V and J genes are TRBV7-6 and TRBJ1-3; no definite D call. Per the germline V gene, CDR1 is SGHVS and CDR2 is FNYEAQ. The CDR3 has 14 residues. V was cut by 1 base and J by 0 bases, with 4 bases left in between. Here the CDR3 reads CASSLGLSGNTIYF. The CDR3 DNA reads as TGTGCCAGCAGCTTAGGCCTCTCTGGAAACACCATATATTTT.